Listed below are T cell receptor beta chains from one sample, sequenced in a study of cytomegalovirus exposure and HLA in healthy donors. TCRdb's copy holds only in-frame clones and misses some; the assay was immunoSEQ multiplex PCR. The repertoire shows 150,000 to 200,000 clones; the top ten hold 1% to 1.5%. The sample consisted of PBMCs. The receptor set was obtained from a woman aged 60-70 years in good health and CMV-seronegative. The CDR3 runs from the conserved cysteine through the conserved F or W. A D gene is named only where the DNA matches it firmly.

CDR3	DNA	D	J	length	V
CASSDTSGNTIYF	TGCGCCAGCAGCGACACCTCTGGAAACACCATATATTTT	.	TRBJ1-3	13	TRBV5-1
CASSIERDLGQPQHF	TGTGCCAGTAGTATAGAGAGGGATCTAGGCCAGCCCCAGCATTTT	.	TRBJ1-5	15	TRBV19
CASSLGSTTNYGYTF	TGCGCCAGCAGCTTGGGGAGTACCACTAACTATGGCTACACCTTC	.	TRBJ1-2	15	TRBV5-1
CASSRGGWANEKLFF	TGTGCCAGCAGTCGCGGGGGTTGGGCTAATGAAAAACTGTTTTTT	.	TRBJ1-4	15	TRBV6-5
CASSKGASNTEAFF	TGCGCCAGCAGCAAAGGGGCGAGTAACACTGAAGCTTTCTTT	.	TRBJ1-1	14	TRBV4-1
CASSYTSGGLETQYF	TGTGCCAGCAGCTATACTAGCGGGGGGCTGGAGACCCAGTACTTC	TRBD2	TRBJ2-5	15	TRBV5-4
CASSPRTVNYGYTF	TGTGCCAGCAGCCCGCGGACAGTTAACTATGGCTACACCTTC	.	TRBJ1-2	14	TRBV6-5
CASSLPQGRHYGYTF	TGTGCCAGCAGCTTACCCCAGGGCCGGCACTATGGCTACACCTTC	.	TRBJ1-2	15	TRBV7-9
CASRPRGGGLNTGELFF	TGTGCCAGTAGACCAAGGGGAGGGGGGCTGAACACCGGGGAGCTGTTTTTT	.	TRBJ2-2	17	TRBV19
CASSLGPGINEKLFF	TGTGCCAGCAGCTTAGGACCGGGAATTAATGAAAAACTGTTTTTT	.	TRBJ1-4	15	TRBV7-9
CASSLVSGGRNSPLHF	TGTGCCAGCAGCTTGGTATCAGGGGGCCGGAATTCACCCCTCCACTTT	TRBD1	TRBJ1-6	16	TRBV5-6
CASSPEGRGAYNEQFF	TGTGCCAGCTCACCGGAGGGCAGGGGGGCGTACAATGAGCAGTTCTTC	.	TRBJ2-1	16	TRBV18
CASSLGLAGGYTEAFF	TGTGCCAGCAGCTTAGGCCTGGCAGGGGGCTACACTGAAGCTTTCTTT	TRBD1	TRBJ1-1	16	TRBV7-9
CASSLSGLAMGTDTQYF	TGTGCCAGCAGCTTATCAGGACTAGCTATGGGCACAGATACGCAGTATTTT	TRBD2	TRBJ2-3	17	TRBV7-2
CASSEERGTYNEQFF	TGTGCCAGCAGTGAAGAGCGGGGAACCTACAATGAGCAGTTCTTC	TRBD2	TRBJ2-1	15	TRBV2
CASSGAGNQPQHF	TGTGCCAGCAGTGGGGCGGGAAACCAGCCCCAGCATTTT	.	TRBJ1-5	13	TRBV2
CAISDQAKNIQYF	TGTGCCATCAGTGACCAAGCCAAAAACATTCAGTACTTC	.	TRBJ2-4	13	TRBV10-3
CASSLGQGREKLFF	TGTGCCAGCAGCTTGGGACAGGGTCGGGAAAAACTGTTTTTT	TRBD1	TRBJ1-4	14	TRBV5-4
CASSSTVSNQPQHF	TGTGCCAGCAGCTCGACAGTGAGCAATCAGCCCCAGCATTTT	.	TRBJ1-5	14	TRBV7-9
CASSQGGQGAVQEFF	TGTGCCAGCAGTCAAGGGGGACAGGGGGCTGTTCAGGAGTTTTTC	TRBD1	TRBJ2-7	15	TRBV25-1
CASSFPTTTYEQYF	TGCGCCAGCAGCTTCCCAACTACCACGTACGAGCAGTACTTC	.	TRBJ2-7	14	TRBV11-2
CASSLGGDRAHYGYTF	TGTGCCAGCAGCCTTGGGGGCGACAGGGCCCACTATGGCTACACCTTC	TRBD1	TRBJ1-2	16	TRBV5-6
CASSGGLAGYSYEQYF	TGTGCCAGCAGTGGGGGACTAGCGGGGTATTCCTACGAGCAGTACTTC	TRBD2	TRBJ2-7	16	TRBV2
CASSSHLSSGNTIYF	TGTGCCAGCAGTTCACACCTCTCCTCTGGAAACACCATATATTTT	.	TRBJ1-3	15	TRBV27
CASSLRQGVNEQYF	TGTGCCAGCAGTTTACGACAGGGGGTCAACGAGCAGTACTTC	TRBD1	TRBJ2-7	14	TRBV27
CASSPDSMRETQYF	TGTGCCAGCAGCCCGGACTCGATGAGAGAGACCCAGTACTTC	.	TRBJ2-5	14	TRBV5-4
CASSLYTGNAGYNEQFF	TGTGCCAGCAGCTTATATACAGGGAACGCCGGGTACAATGAGCAGTTCTTC	.	TRBJ2-1	17	TRBV7-3
CASSYLEGVQPQHF	TGTGCCAGCAGTTACCTGGAGGGCGTTCAGCCCCAGCATTTT	.	TRBJ1-5	14	TRBV6-5
CASSRVRRSGEQYF	TGTGCCAGCAGCCGGGTAAGGCGGAGTGGCGAGCAGTACTTC	.	TRBJ2-7	14	TRBV5-8
CASSRDTLYNSPLHF	TGTGCCAGCAGCAGGGACACCCTCTATAATTCACCCCTCCACTTT	.	TRBJ1-6	15	TRBV6-5
CAWSPTLDRPPYGYTF	TGTGCCTGGAGTCCGACCTTAGACAGGCCGCCCTATGGCTACACCTTC	.	TRBJ1-2	16	TRBV30
CASTPWGQPGANEKLFF	TGCGCCAGTACGCCGTGGGGACAGCCAGGGGCTAATGAAAAACTGTTTTTT	TRBD1	TRBJ1-4	17	TRBV5-1
CSVVGQGYTDTQYF	TGCAGCGTTGTAGGACAGGGGTACACAGATACGCAGTATTTT	TRBD1	TRBJ2-3	14	TRBV29-1